The present T cell receptor (beta chain) was sequenced within a study of blood T cells in healthy people across ages (dated by TCRdb to about 2015). Background on the whole study: In model experiments, template switching captured roughly one uniquely barcoded TCR beta cDNA molecule for every two T cells. Using deep sequencing normalized with unique cDNA molecular identifiers, the study measured how TCR beta repertoire diversity changes with age. Donors were grouped into four age groups: young (average about 15 years), middle-aged (39), aged (approximately 67) and long-lived (about 90). Using the same blood draw, the study looked at two additional independent replicas of 1 million unique cDNA reads for two donors, one aged 18 to 30 and the other aged 80 or older.

The CDR3 runs 15 residues from the cysteine to the phenylalanine. The sequence is cut down to CDR3 DNA, 45 bases in frame from base 1. V is reduced by 1 base and J by 4 bases, leaving a spacing of 13 bases between them. Systemically healthy Caucasian individuals from Russia, 35 to 40 in total and aged about 6 to 90 years, were included as donors. Each donor gave about 11 milliliters of peripheral blood, drawn into EDTA-treated Vacutainer tubes. Ficoll-Paque density-gradient centrifugation was used to isolate PBMCs, with at least 7 million obtained per sample. Trizol reagent was used to extract total RNA from PBMCs, with at least 5 micrograms per sample. For every donor, flow cytometry on a PBMC aliquot measured the percentage of naive CD45RAhigh/CD27high T cells. The study at large found these results: The long-lived group showed more naive CD4+ T cells, fewer expanded clones and increased TCR diversity than the aged group, suggesting age selection. Estimates of total diversity based on one million sequenced T cells were regarded as lower bounds and as underestimates. Because donor CMV infection status was unknown, age-related changes in expanded clonotypes were potentially confounded. Conclusive comparison of naive and antigen-experienced compartments was prevented by the profiling of bulk unsorted PBMCs. The percentage of naive T cells measured by flow cytometry correlated strongly with observed TCR beta diversity. As age increased, observed TCR beta diversity per million T cells dropped in a roughly linear way, and a significant reduction was already evident by age roughly 36.

A remark on this clonotype: Its specific antigen is unknown. No clone much larger than this one lies a single base away; base qualities are absent.

The library relied on 5' RACE. Data came from an Illumina HiSeq 2500. A second roughly 6 to 12 cycle PCR used a sample-barcoded 5' primer and a J-beta primer mix. Each TCR beta cDNA molecule received a unique molecular identifier from a template-switch 5' adaptor carrying 12 random nucleotides. Each sample yielded at least 2.5 million CDR3-containing paired-end reads. First-strand cDNA was synthesized from all RNA with the Mint cDNA synthesis kit, primed by a TRBC-specific oligonucleotide. Following uracil-DNA glycosylase treatment, a first 18-cycle PCR with universal primers M1SS and BC2_uni_R was performed on all cDNA. Per the source publication's procedure: Each sample was normalized by randomly selecting 1 million high-quality reads, each carrying a distinct molecular identifier. Instead of being binned into consensus sequences, reads that shared molecular identifiers were thrown out. MiTCR, with a Q25 quality threshold and the strictest error-elimination algorithm, was used for CDR3 identification, clonotype clustering and error correction. A nonparametric unseen species model with Euler transformation was used to estimate lower-bound total TCR beta diversity. TCRdb reran the public reads through fastp at Q25 and MiXCR, keeping productive beta chains. Rows matching on CDR3 protein sequence are summarized as one entry with the most common DNA and genes. What appears here as the V and J calls and clone size reflects TCRdb's work, not the paper's. For this sample the table gives 760,000 or so distinct CDR3 sequences, of which 20% to 30% were detected only once. The biggest ten clones account for more than 7.5% of the sample.

This sample was shared with a second study, whose subject was T cells of mothers and their children. As the second publication notes: Nine systemically healthy Caucasian individuals, comprising three mothers and their six children, were included as donors. cDNA synthesis used all of the extracted RNA, with roughly 1.6 ug of RNA in each 15 ul reaction. In the second PCR, sample barcodes and 2-4 random nucleotides were introduced via the M1S primer. Over 8 million TCR beta CDR3 reads came from each mother, compared with millions of reads from each child. Thymic selection similarly shapes TCR recombination output in related and unrelated pairs, with minor effect from inherited differences. Normalized repertoire overlap was always found to be slightly, but never significantly, higher in related mother-child pairs than in unrelated mother-child pairs. No persistent microchimeric T cell clones were detected, at a sensitivity of 90 to 100 clones per million clonotypes. Deep NGS was used in the study to compare the TCR beta repertoires of mothers and children and to look for features that separate related mother-child pairs from unrelated individuals. The mean age was roughly 40 +/- 4 years for the mothers and approximately 11 +/- 4 years for the children. After adapter ligation with NEBNext reagents, the libraries were sequenced on Illumina HiSeq 2000 with 100+100 nt paired-end reads. To avoid cross-contamination, the mother libraries and the child libraries were prepared a month apart and sequenced in separate runs. Between about 500,000 and 2,100,000 distinct TCR beta clonotypes were identified per donor. Naive TCR beta clonotypes were estimated from low-frequency clonotypes matched to each donor's FACS-determined naive share, without sorting.

The clonotype was recovered from a boy aged 5-17 years in good health. Sequencing was carried out using blood. Rearrangement joined TRBV12-3 or TRBV12-4 to TRBJ1-1; perhaps TRBD1 is the D gene, with 5 bases matching. The DNA sequence is TGTGCCAGCAGTTTAGAGATGGGGCTTAGCACTGAAGCTTTCTTT. This codes for CASSLEMGLSTEAFF.